The clone carrying this TCR beta chain was seen more than once but under ten times. Antigen specificity is unknown. V lost 0 bases and J lost 9; bases outside the gene matches: 4. CDR3 length: 15 amino acids. Germline values: CDR1 GTSNPN, CDR2 SVGIG (reference sequence). This entry is derived from a study of beta chain features in type 1 diabetes. Findings and caveats of the study: Shorter TCRB CDR3s, moderately but significantly so, marked every one of the four CD4+ subsets in Type 1 diabetes patients.

The study reverse transcribed the entire isolated RNA, so it sequenced expressed TCRB transcripts. Here immunoSEQ multiplex PCR was the method, and the copy in TCRdb shows in-frame clones only, minus some. This sample has a few hundred thousand clones, with roughly 12% found just once. Sequencing input: naive CD4+ T cells from blood. The receptor comes from a woman aged 18 to 35 with type 1 diabetes. This rearrangement joins TRBV30 to TRBJ2-1; 14 bases map to TRBD2. CDR3 in DNA: TGTGCCTGGAGTGTAGGGACTAGCGGGAGAACTGAGCAGTTCTTC. This gives the protein CAWSVGTSGRTEQFF. Based on the CDR3 plus reference TRBV30 and TRBJ2-1, the full variable domain is SQTIHQWPATLVQPVGSPLSLECTVEGTSNPNLYWYRQAAGRGLQLLFYSVGIGQISSEVPQNLSASRPQDRQFILSSKKLLLSDSGFYLCAWSVGTSGRTEQFFGPGTRLTVL.